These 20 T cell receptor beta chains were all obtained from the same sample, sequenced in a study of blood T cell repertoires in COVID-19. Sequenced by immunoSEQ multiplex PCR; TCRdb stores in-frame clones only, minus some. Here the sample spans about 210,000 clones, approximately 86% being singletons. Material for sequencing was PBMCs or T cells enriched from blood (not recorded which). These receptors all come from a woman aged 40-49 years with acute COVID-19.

CDR3 in DNA: TGTGCCAGCAGGATGGGACGGACTAGCGGTCAAGAGACCCAGTACTTC. This codes for CASRMGRTSGQETQYF. The rearrangement uses TRBV27 and TRBJ2-5, with 10 bases aligning to TRBD2. The CDR3 extends over 16 amino acids. V shed 6 bases, J shed 2 bases, and the junction held 9 bases outside the gene matches. Germline V gives CDR1 MNHEY, CDR2 SMNVEV (reference sequence).

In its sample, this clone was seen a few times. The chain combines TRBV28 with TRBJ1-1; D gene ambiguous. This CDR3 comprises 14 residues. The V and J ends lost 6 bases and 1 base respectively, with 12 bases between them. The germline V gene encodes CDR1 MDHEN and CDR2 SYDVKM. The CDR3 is CASSHPRGNTEAFF. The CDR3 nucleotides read TGTGCCAGCAGCCATCCAAGAGGGAACACTGAAGCTTTCTTT.

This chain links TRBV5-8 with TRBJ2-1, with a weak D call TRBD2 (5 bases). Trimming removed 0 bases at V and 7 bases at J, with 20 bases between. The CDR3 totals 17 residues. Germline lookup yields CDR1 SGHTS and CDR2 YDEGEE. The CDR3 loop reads CASSLGRVFTRRNEQFF. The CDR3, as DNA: TGTGCCAGCAGCTTGGGTCGGGTCTTCACCAGGAGGAATGAGCAGTTCTTC.

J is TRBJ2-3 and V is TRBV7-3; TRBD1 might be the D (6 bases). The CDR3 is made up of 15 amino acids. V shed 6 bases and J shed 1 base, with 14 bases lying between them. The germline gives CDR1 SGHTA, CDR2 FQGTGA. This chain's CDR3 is CASSPGVSRTDTQYF. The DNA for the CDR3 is TGTGCCAGCAGTCCAGGGGTTTCTCGCACAGATACGCAGTATTTT.

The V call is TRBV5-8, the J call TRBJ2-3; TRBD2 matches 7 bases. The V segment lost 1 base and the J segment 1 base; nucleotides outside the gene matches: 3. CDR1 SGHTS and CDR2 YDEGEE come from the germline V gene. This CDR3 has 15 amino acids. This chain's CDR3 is CASSLWLAGTDTQYF. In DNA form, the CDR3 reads TGTGCCAGCAGCTTGTGGCTAGCGGGCACAGATACGCAGTATTTT.

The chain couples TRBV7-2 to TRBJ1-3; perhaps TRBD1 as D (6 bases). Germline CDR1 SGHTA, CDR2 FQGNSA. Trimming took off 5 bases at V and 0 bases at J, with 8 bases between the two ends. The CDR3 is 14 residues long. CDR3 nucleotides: TGTGCCAGCAGCCGGACAGACTCTGGAAACACCATATATTTT. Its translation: CASSRTDSGNTIYF.

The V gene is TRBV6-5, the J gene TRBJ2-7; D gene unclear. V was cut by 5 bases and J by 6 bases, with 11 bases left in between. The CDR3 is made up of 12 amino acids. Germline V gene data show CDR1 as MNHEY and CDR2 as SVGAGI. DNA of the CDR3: TGTGCCAGCAGTCCCATCTTCGGCGAGCAGTACTTC. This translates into CASSPIFGEQYF.

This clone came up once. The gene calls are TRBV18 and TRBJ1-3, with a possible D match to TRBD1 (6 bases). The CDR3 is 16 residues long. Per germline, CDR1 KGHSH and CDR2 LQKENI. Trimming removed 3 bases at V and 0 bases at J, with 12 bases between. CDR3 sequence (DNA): TGTGCCAGCTCACCGGGGGCAGCGCGCTCTGGAAACACCATATATTTT. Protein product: CASSPGAARSGNTIYF.

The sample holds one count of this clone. The DNA for the CDR3 is TGTGCCAGCAGTGCCACGCGGGCGGCGAGGGAGACCCAGTACTTC. Residues: CASSATRAARETQYF. This chain connects TRBV25-1 to TRBJ2-5; the D gene is possibly TRBD2 (5 bases). In germline, CDR1 is MGHDK, CDR2 SYGVNS. The V gene lost 4 bases and the J gene lost 5 bases, with 17 bases spanning the gap. This CDR3 spans 15 amino acids. Drawing the rest from reference TRBV25-1 and TRBJ2-5, the complete variable domain is EADIYQTPRYLVIGTGKKITLECSQTMGHDKMYWYQQDPGMELHLIHYSYGVNSTEKGDLSSESTVSRIRTEHFPLTLESARPSHTSQYLCASSATRAARETQYFGPGTRLLVL.

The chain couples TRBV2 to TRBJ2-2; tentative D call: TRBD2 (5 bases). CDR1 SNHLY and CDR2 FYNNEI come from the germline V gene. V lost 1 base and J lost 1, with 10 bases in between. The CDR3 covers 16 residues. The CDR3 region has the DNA TGTGCCAGCAGTGAAGTATTTGCGGGGAACACCGGGGAGCTGTTTTTT. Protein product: CASSEVFAGNTGELFF. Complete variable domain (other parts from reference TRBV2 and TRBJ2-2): EPEVTQTPSHQVTQMGQEVILRCVPISNHLYFYWYRQILGQKVEFLVSFYNNEISEKSEIFDDQFSVERPDGSNFTLKIRSTKLEDSAMYFCASSEVFAGNTGELFFGEGSRLTVL.

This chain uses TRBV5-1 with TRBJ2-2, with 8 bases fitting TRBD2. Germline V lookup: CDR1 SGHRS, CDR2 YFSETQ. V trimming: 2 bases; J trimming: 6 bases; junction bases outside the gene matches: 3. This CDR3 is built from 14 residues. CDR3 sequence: CASSFTGGAGELFF. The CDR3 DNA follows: TGCGCCAGCAGCTTCACCGGGGGGGCCGGGGAGCTGTTTTTT.

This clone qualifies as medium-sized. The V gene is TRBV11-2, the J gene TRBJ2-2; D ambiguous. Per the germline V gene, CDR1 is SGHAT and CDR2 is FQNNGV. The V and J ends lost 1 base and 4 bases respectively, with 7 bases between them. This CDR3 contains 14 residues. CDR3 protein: CASSLAFSTGELFF. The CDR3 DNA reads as TGTGCCAGCAGCTTAGCTTTCAGCACCGGGGAGCTGTTTTTT.

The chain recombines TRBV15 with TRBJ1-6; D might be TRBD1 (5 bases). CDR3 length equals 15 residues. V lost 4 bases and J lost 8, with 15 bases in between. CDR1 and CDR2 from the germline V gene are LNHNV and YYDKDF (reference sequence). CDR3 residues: CATSMGGEGYSPLHF. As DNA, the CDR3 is TGTGCCACCAGCATGGGGGGAGAGGGGTATTCACCCCTCCACTTT.

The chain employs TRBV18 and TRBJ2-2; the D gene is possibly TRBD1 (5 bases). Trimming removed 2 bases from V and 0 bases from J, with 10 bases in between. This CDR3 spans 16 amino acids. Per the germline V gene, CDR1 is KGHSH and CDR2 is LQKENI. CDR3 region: CASSPSQGANTGELFF. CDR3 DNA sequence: TGTGCCAGCTCACCATCGCAGGGTGCGAACACCGGGGAGCTGTTTTTT.

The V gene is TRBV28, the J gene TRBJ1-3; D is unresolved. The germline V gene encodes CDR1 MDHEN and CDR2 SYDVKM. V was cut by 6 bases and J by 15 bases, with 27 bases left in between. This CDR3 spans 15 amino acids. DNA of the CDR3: TGTGCCAGCAGCCCTAGTGGGTCGGTGGAGCCGATGACATATTTT. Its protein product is CASSPSGSVEPMTYF.

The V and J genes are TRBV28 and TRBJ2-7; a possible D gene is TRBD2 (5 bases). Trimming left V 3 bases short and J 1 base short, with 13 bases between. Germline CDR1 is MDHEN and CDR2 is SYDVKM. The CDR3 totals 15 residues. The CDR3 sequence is CASSLGSWESYEQYF. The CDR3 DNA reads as TGTGCCAGCAGTTTGGGTAGCTGGGAGTCCTACGAGCAGTACTTC.

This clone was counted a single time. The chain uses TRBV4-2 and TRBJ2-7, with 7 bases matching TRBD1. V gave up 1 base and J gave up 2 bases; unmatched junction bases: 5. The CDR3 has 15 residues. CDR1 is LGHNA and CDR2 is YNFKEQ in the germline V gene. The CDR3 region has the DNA TGTGCCAGCAGCCAAGTTCTAGGGACAGCCTACGAGCAGTACTTC. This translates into CASSQVLGTAYEQYF.

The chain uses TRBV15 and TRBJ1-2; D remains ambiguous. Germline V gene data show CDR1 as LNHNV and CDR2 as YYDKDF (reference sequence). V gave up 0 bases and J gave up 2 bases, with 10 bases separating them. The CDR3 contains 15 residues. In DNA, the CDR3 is TGTGCCACCAGCAGAGATCTGACGGGAAACTATGGCTACACCTTC. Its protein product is CATSRDLTGNYGYTF.

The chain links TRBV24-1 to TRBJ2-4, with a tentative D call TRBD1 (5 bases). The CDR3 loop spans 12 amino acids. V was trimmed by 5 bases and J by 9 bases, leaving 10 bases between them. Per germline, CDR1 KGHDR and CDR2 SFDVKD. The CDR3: CATSGQGGIQYF. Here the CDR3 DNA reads TGTGCCACCAGTGGGCAGGGCGGCATTCAGTACTTC.

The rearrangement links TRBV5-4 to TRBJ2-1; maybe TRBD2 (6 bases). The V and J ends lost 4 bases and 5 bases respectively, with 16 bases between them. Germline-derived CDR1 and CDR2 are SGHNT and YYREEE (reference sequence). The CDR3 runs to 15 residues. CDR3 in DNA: TGTGCCAGCAGCAGAGGGACTGGAAGAAACAATGAGCAGTTCTTC. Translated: CASSRGTGRNNEQFF.